This T cell receptor beta chain was captured in a study of T cell responses to AZD1222 COVID-19 vaccine. Study-wide context: Whether given at about 4 or about 12 weeks, second doses were pooled. Whole-study findings and limits: It was only after the peak T cell response that any repertoires were sampled. Reportedly, nearly half the spike-specific TCRs target unmutated variant regions. It should be noted that donors were predominantly white British and more often female, and clonal diversity was possibly underestimated.

Concerning this clone itself: The antigen is unknown. Since the CDR3 does not end with the conserved phenylalanine or tryptophan, this likely comes from a read error.

TCRdb keeps only in-frame clones here, not all; method: immunoSEQ multiplex PCR. The repertoire has more than 95,000 clones, around 91% of them found once; the top ten carry 15% to 20%. The CDR3 runs 13 residues. Germline CDR1 reads MNHEY; CDR2 reads SVGAGI. The ends were cut back, 6 bases at V and 10 bases at J, with 13 bases in the middle. This TCR was recovered from an adult in good health. The genes are TRBV6-5 and TRBJ1-6; TRBD1 is a possible D gene (5 bases). The sequencing used peripheral blood, collected on day 0 of AZD1222 vaccination. In DNA form, the CDR3 reads TGTGCCAGCAGCCAGGACATCGGATCACCCCTCCACCTT. Its protein is CASSQDIGSPLHL.